This is a list of T cell receptor beta chains from one sample in a study of blood T cell repertoires in COVID-19. Profiling relied on immunoSEQ multiplex PCR, and the TCRdb table lists in-frame clones only, not all of them. This table holds some 250,000 clones, roughly 91% found once. The specimen sequenced was PBMCs or T cells enriched from blood (not recorded which). Receptor source: a man aged 40-49 years who had recovered from COVID-19. Each CDR3 is given with its conserved first and last residue. D genes are given only for firm matches. Clone size is shown for a subset of rows, as once, few, many or a class of expanded clone.

J,V,D,size,CDR3,DNA
TRBJ2-7,TRBV10-3,TRBD2,.,CAISPKRGTYEQYF,TGTGCCATCAGCCCAAAGCGGGGCACCTACGAGCAGTACTTC
TRBJ2-3,TRBV19,.,.,CASRTAYTDTQYF,TGTGCCAGCCGGACAGCGTACACAGATACGCAGTATTTT
TRBJ2-2,TRBV5-1,TRBD2,.,CASGASGGLNTGELFF,TGCGCCAGCGGGGCTAGCGGGGGCCTGAACACCGGGGAGCTGTTTTTT
TRBJ2-3,TRBV4-1,TRBD2,.,CASSQDPASGGRGDTQYF,TGCGCCAGCAGCCAAGATCCGGCTAGCGGGGGACGAGGGGATACGCAGTATTTT
TRBJ1-1,TRBV2,.,.,CARMGLRNTEAFF,TGTGCCAGAATGGGACTGAGGAACACTGAAGCTTTCTTT
TRBJ2-1,TRBV28,TRBD1,.,CASGYLDRVGYNEQFF,TGTGCCAGCGGATACCTCGACAGGGTAGGGTACAATGAGCAGTTCTTC
TRBJ1-4,TRBV19,TRBD1,.,CASSTQGTAWEKLFF,TGTGCCAGTAGTACCCAGGGGACAGCTTGGGAAAAACTGTTTTTT
TRBJ2-4,TRBV5-4,.,.,CASSTDKLAKNIQYF,TGTGCCAGCAGCACAGATAAACTAGCCAAAAACATTCAGTACTTC
TRBJ2-3,TRBV6-4,.,.,CASSDSSQGPDTQYF,TGTGCCAGCAGTGACTCGTCGCAGGGCCCAGATACGCAGTATTTT
TRBJ2-2,TRBV7-6,.,.,CASSLHGVKDTGELFF,TGTGCCAGCAGCCTCCACGGGGTGAAGGACACCGGGGAGCTGTTTTTT
TRBJ1-1,TRBV7-2,.,.,CASSLYPRSTEAFF,TGTGCCAGCAGCTTATATCCGAGGAGCACTGAAGCTTTCTTT
TRBJ1-1,TRBV5-8,.,once,CASSPEPLVRWRNVEAFF,TGTGCCAGCAGCCCGGAGCCATTGGTGAGGTGGCGTAATGTTGAAGCTTTCTTT
TRBJ1-6,TRBV3-1/TRBV3-2,.,.,CASSQDPGNSPLHF,TGTGCCAGCAGCCAAGATCCAGGGAATTCACCCCTCCACTTT
TRBJ2-2,TRBV28,.,few,CASSSHTSSGELFF,TGTGCCAGCAGTTCCCACACATCCTCCGGGGAGCTGTTTTTT
TRBJ2-1,TRBV5-4,.,.,CASSLGGSNNEQFF,TGTGCCAGCAGCTTGGGGGGCTCGAACAATGAGCAGTTCTTC
TRBJ1-6,TRBV3-1/TRBV3-2,.,.,CASSQVGTSSYNSPLHF,TGTGCCAGCAGCCAAGTTGGGACTAGCTCCTATAATTCACCCCTCCACTTT
TRBJ2-7,TRBV4-1,TRBD1,.,CASSHPGQGAYEQYF,TGCGCCAGCAGCCATCCGGGACAGGGTGCCTACGAGCAGTACTTC
TRBJ1-2,TRBV5-3,TRBD1,once,CARSRGQGDYGYTF,TGTGCCAGAAGCCGGGGACAGGGGGACTATGGCTACACCTTC
TRBJ1-6,TRBV7-9,.,.,CASSQAWAAPYNSPLHF,TGTGCCAGCAGCCAGGCATGGGCCGCCCCCTATAATTCACCCCTCCACTTT
TRBJ1-6,TRBV7-9,TRBD1,once,CASRYDRVLSDNSPLHF,TGTGCCAGCAGATATGACAGGGTTCTGTCGGATAATTCACCCCTCCACTTT
TRBJ1-3,TRBV7-6,TRBD1,.,CASSLEGQGPRTGNTIYF,TGTGCCAGCAGCTTAGAGGGACAGGGTCCGCGGACTGGAAACACCATATATTTT
TRBJ1-4,TRBV11-3,.,.,CASSPSSGTEKLFF,TGTGCCAGCAGCCCATCTTCCGGGACAGAAAAACTGTTTTTT
TRBJ2-5,TRBV11-2,TRBD1,.,CASSLDPSGGSLGYF,TGTGCCAGCAGCTTGGATCCCTCAGGGGGCTCCTTGGGGTACTTC
TRBJ1-3,TRBV4-1,.,.,CASSQDRQGSTIYF,TGCGCCAGCAGCCAAGATCGCCAGGGAAGCACCATATATTTT
TRBJ1-2,TRBV5-4,.,many,CASSLDRVTNYGYTF,TGTGCCAGCAGCTTGGACAGGGTTACTAACTATGGCTACACCTTC
TRBJ1-6,TRBV5-1,TRBD1,once,CASSPGTGSNSPLHF,TGCGCCAGCAGCCCTGGGACAGGATCAAATTCACCCCTCCACTTT
TRBJ1-1,TRBV11-3,.,.,CASSLDVEGHRRGAFF,TGTGCCAGCAGCTTAGATGTGGAGGGCCATAGGCGGGGAGCTTTCTTT
TRBJ2-3,TRBV7-2,TRBD2,.,CASSTLGLAATDTQYF,TGTGCCAGCAGCACCCTGGGACTAGCGGCCACAGATACGCAGTATTTT
TRBJ2-2,TRBV4-2,.,.,CASSQGYNHGVRNTGELFF,TGTGCCAGCAGCCAAGGGTATAATCATGGAGTCCGGAACACCGGGGAGCTGTTTTTT
TRBJ1-2,TRBV5-4,TRBD1,.,CASSPGQSNYGYTF,TGTGCCAGCAGTCCGGGACAGAGTAACTATGGCTACACCTTC
TRBJ2-2,TRBV3-1/TRBV3-2,.,once,CASSPPTGELFF,TGTGCCAGCAGCCCTCCCACCGGGGAGCTGTTTTTT
TRBJ2-2,TRBV11-2,.,.,CASSLEQTFDTGELFF,TGTGCCAGCAGCTTAGAACAGACCTTCGACACCGGGGAGCTGTTTTTT
TRBJ2-3,TRBV15,.,.,CATSSPPGRSSDTQYF,TGTGCCACCAGCAGCCCTCCAGGGAGGAGCTCAGATACGCAGTATTTT
TRBJ2-1,TRBV5-1,.,.,CASSLDRDGQFF,TGCGCCAGCAGCTTGGACAGGGACGGGCAGTTCTTC
TRBJ2-7,TRBV5-1,.,.,CASSLGPGSSYEQYF,TGCGCCAGCAGCCTAGGACCGGGGAGCTCCTACGAGCAGTACTTC
TRBJ1-1,TRBV5-1,.,once,CASSFSPVGRSDTEAFF,TGCGCCAGCAGCTTCTCCCCGGTGGGCCGCTCCGACACTGAAGCTTTCTTT
TRBJ1-1,TRBV5-1,.,.,CASSPSAILNTEAFF,TGCGCCAGCAGCCCTTCGGCAATACTAAACACTGAAGCTTTCTTT
TRBJ2-1,TRBV14,.,.,CASSQESSQPGWSNEQFF,TGTGCCAGCAGCCAAGAATCGTCCCAGCCCGGATGGAGCAATGAGCAGTTCTTC
TRBJ2-1,TRBV7-9,TRBD2,few,CASSSSLLAGGGGNEQFF,TGTGCCAGCAGCTCAAGCTTGCTAGCGGGAGGAGGTGGCAATGAGCAGTTCTTC
TRBJ2-5,TRBV24-1,TRBD2,once,CATSESGLAGKGETQYF,TGTGCCACCAGTGAGTCTGGACTAGCGGGAAAGGGAGAGACCCAGTACTTC
TRBJ2-1,TRBV19,TRBD2,.,CASSSPLLAGVTDEQFF,TGTGCCAGTAGTTCTCCTCTACTAGCGGGAGTCACTGATGAGCAGTTCTTC
TRBJ2-5,TRBV5-1,TRBD1,.,CASSLEGRGQQETQYF,TGCGCCAGCAGCTTGGAGGGCAGGGGGCAACAAGAGACCCAGTACTTC
TRBJ1-5,TRBV5-6,.,.,CASSLDVGQAISNQPQHF,TGTGCCAGCAGCTTGGACGTGGGGCAGGCGATTAGCAATCAGCCCCAGCATTTT
TRBJ2-1,TRBV20-1,.,.,CSALREDEQFF,TGCAGTGCTCTACGCGAGGATGAGCAGTTCTTC
TRBJ1-5,TRBV19,.,once,CASSTNPRGIQPQHF,TGTGCCAGTAGTACCAACCCTAGGGGGATTCAGCCCCAGCATTTT
TRBJ2-7,TRBV5-1,.,.,CASSLEGYYEQYF,TGCGCCAGCAGCTTGGAGGGGTACTACGAGCAGTACTTC
TRBJ2-7,TRBV7-9,TRBD1,few,CASSSKDRAGEQYF,TGTGCCAGCAGCTCGAAGGACAGGGCAGGCGAGCAGTACTTC
TRBJ2-5,TRBV7-3,TRBD1,.,CASSWSGTEETQYF,TGTGCCAGCAGCTGGTCCGGGACAGAAGAGACCCAGTACTTC
TRBJ2-7,TRBV10-3,.,.,CAISEFPPKRRGYNEQYF,TGTGCCATCAGTGAGTTCCCCCCTAAGAGGAGAGGGTACAACGAGCAGTACTTC
TRBJ1-1,TRBV9,.,.,CASSSRTENTEAFF,TGTGCCAGCAGCTCCAGGACAGAGAACACTGAAGCTTTCTTT